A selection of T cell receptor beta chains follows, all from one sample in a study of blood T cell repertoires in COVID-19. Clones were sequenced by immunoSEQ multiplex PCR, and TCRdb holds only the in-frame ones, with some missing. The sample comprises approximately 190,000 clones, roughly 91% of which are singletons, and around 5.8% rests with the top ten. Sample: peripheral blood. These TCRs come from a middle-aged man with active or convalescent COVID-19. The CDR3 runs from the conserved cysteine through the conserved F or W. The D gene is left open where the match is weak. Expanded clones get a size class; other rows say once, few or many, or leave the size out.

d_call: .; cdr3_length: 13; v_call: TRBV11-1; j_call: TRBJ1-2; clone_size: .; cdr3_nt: TGTGCCAGCGGCCGCGGGGCAAACTATGGCTACACCTTC; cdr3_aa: CASGRGANYGYTF
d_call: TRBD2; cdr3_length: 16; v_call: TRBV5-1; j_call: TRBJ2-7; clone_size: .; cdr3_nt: TGCGCCAGCAGCTTGGCCGTACTAGCGGGAGAGTACGAGCAGTACTTC; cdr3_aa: CASSLAVLAGEYEQYF
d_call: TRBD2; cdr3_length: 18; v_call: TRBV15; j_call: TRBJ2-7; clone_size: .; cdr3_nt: TGTGCCACCAGCAGAGTAGGGACTAGCGGGAGGTCTTCCTACGAGCAGTACTTC; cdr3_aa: CATSRVGTSGRSSYEQYF
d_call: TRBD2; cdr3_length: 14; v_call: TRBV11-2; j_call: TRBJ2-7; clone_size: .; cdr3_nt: TGTGCCAGCAGCTTAGGGACTAGCGCCTACGAGCAGTACTTC; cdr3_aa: CASSLGTSAYEQYF
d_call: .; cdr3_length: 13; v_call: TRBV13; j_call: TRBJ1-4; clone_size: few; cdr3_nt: TGTGCCAGCAGCCGGGAAAATAATGAAAAACTGTTTTTT; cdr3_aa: CASSRENNEKLFF
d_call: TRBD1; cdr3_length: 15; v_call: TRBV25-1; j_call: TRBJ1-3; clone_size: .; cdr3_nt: TGTGCCAGCAGTGCCCAGACAGGGACTGGAAACACCATATATTTT; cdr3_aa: CASSAQTGTGNTIYF
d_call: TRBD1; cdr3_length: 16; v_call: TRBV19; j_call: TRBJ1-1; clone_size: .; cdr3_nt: TGTGCCAGTAGCTCGCCCCAATCCGGGACAGGGAGAGAAGCTTTCTTT; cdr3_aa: CASSSPQSGTGREAFF
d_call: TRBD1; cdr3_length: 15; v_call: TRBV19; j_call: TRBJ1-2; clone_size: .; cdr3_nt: TGTGCCAGTAGTCAAATTCCCGGGACAGCCTATGGCTACACCTTC; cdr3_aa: CASSQIPGTAYGYTF
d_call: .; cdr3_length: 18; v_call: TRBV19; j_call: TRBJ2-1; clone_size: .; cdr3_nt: TGTGCCAGTACCGCAGACGCCCCAACCTTCGGGTCCTACAATGAGCAGTTCTTC; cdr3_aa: CASTADAPTFGSYNEQFF
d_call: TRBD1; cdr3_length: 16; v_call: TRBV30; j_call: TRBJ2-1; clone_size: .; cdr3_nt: TGTGCCTGGGGACCTCCGGGACAGGGGAGAGGATGGGAGCAGTTCTTC; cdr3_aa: CAWGPPGQGRGWEQFF
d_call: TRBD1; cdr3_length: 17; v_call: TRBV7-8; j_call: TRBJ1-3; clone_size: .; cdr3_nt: TGTGCCAGCAGTACTCCACCCGGACAGGGCTCTTTCGACACCATATATTTT; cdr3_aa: CASSTPPGQGSFDTIYF
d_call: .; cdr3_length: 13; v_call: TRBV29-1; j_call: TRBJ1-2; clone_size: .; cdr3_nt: TGCAGCGCCACGGCCTCCGGCGGCTATGGCTACACCTTC; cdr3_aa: CSATASGGYGYTF
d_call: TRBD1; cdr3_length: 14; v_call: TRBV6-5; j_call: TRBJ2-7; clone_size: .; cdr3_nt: TGTGCCAGCAGTTACTCGGGACAGGTTGGCGAGCAGTACTTC; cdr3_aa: CASSYSGQVGEQYF
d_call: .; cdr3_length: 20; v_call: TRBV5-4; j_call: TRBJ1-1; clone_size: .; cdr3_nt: TGTGCCAGCAGCCCCGCGCTCGGGGGGGCGCTTCCACCCCTGAACACTGAAGCTTTCTTT; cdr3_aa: CASSPALGGALPPLNTEAFF
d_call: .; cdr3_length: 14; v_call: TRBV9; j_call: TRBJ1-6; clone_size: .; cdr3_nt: TGTGCCAGCAGCGAGGAACAGATAAATTCACCCCTCCACTTT; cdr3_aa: CASSEEQINSPLHF
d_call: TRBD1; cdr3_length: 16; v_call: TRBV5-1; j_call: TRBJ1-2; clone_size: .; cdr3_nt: TGCGCCAGCAGCAGGGATGGACAGGGTACGGGAGAAGGCTACACCTTC; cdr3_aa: CASSRDGQGTGEGYTF
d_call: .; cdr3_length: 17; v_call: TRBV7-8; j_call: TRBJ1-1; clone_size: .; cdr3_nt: TGTGCCAGCAGCTTAGTGAGTTTAGGGGGACGCCACCCTGAAGCTTTCTTT; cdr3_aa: CASSLVSLGGRHPEAFF
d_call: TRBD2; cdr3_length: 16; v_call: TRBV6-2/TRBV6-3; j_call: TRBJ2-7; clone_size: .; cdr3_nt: TGTGCCAGCAGTTACGGAGTAGCGGGGGTCTCCTACGAGCAGTACTTC; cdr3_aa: CASSYGVAGVSYEQYF
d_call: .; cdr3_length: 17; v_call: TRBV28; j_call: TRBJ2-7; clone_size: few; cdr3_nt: TGTGCCAGCAGTCGGGGTCCGGGGACAAGGGACGCCTACGAGCAGTACTTC; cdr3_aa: CASSRGPGTRDAYEQYF
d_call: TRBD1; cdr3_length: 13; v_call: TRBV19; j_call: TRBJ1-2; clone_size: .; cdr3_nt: TGTGCCAGTAGTATTATCACAGGGGATGGCTACACCTTC; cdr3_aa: CASSIITGDGYTF
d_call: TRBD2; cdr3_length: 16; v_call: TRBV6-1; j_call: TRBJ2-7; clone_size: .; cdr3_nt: TGTGCCAGCAGTGAAGGGGCGGGGGGAGTCCTATACGAGCAGTACTTC; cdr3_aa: CASSEGAGGVLYEQYF